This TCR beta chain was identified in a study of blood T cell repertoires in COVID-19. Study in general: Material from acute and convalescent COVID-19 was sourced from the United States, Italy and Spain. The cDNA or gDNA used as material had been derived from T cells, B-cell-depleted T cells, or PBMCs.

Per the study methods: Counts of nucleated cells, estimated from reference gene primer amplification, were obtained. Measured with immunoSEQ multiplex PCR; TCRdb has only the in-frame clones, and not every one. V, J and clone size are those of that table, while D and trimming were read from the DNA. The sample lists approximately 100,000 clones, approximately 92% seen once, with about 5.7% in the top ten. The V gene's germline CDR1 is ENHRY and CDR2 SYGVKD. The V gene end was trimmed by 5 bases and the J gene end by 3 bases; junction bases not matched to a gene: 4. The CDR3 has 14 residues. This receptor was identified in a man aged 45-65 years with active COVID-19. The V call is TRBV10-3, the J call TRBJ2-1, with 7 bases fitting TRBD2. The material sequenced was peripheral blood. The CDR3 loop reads CAISSGEDYNEQFF. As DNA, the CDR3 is TGTGCCATCAGTAGCGGGGAGGACTACAATGAGCAGTTCTTC.